This T cell receptor beta chain comes out of a study of cytomegalovirus exposure and HLA in healthy donors. Findings and caveats of the study: In terms of immune exposure information, only CMV serostatus was available.

The PCR ran on 60 Vbeta and 13 Jbeta primers. Assay: immunoSEQ multiplex PCR; the TCRdb copy retains only in-frame clones and omits some. The profile shows approximately 100,000 clones, around four fifths of them singletons. Notes on this clone: The target antigen is unknown.

Deletions cut 9 bases from V and 7 bases from J, with 15 bases between. CDR1 and CDR2 from the germline V gene are WSHSY and SAAADI. The CDR3 contains 13 residues. Sequenced: PBMCs. This TCR derives from a man between 35 and 55 years old in good health and CMV-seronegative. This rearrangement joins TRBV10-2 to TRBJ2-2; D perhaps matches TRBD1 (7 bases). The CDR3 region has the DNA TGCGCCAGTTGGACAGGAGGGGACGGGGAGCTGTTTTTT. This encodes CASWTGGDGELFF.